This T cell receptor beta chain was identified during a study of blood T cell repertoires in COVID-19. Study context: Sites in the United States, Italy and Spain provided acute and convalescent COVID-19 samples.

Seattle participants joined during active infection and were tracked over time. Sequencing was performed with immunoSEQ multiplex PCR; in TCRdb, only in-frame clones are kept and a portion is missing. The sample yields some 260,000 clones, approximately 88% seen once. Between the trimmed V and J ends, which lost 3 bases and 9 bases, there was a span of 9 bases. The length of the CDR3 is 13 residues. The sequenced sample consisted of peripheral blood. The V call is TRBV12-3 or TRBV12-4, the J call TRBJ1-6; the D gene is possibly TRBD1 (5 bases). This TCR was recovered from a woman in her 70s with COVID-19, enrolled during active disease. CDR3 residues: CASSFDSLSPLHF. CDR3 coding DNA: TGTGCCAGCAGTTTTGACAGCCTTTCACCCCTCCACTTT.